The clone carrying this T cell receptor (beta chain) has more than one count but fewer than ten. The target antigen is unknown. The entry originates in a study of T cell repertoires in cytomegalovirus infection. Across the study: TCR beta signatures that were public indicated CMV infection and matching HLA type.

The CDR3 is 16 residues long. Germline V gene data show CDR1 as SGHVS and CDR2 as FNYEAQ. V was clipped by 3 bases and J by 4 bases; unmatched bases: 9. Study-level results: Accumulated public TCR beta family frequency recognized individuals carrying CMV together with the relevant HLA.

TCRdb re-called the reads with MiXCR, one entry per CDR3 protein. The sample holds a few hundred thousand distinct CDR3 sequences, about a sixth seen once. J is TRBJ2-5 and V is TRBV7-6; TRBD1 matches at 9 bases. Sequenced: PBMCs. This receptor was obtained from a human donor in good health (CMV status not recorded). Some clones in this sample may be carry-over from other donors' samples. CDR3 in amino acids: CASSFRTGVVSETQYF. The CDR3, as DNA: TGTGCCAGCAGCTTTAGGACAGGGGTGGTTTCAGAGACCCAGTACTTC.